This TCR beta chain was recorded in a study of T cell responses to AZD1222 COVID-19 vaccine. The repertoire was sequenced with immunoSEQ multiplex PCR; TCRdb's copy has only in-frame clones and lacks some. The profile shows 98,000 or so clones, 85% to 90% of them singletons. The count of this clone is one. The material was peripheral blood, obtained 28 days after the second AZD1222 dose. The receptor comes from an adult who received the AZD1222 COVID-19 vaccine.

Here the CDR3 DNA reads TGTGCCAGCAGCTCACACCAGGCCGGGGAGCTGTTTTTT. Translation gives CASSSHQAGELFF. The chain carries TRBV7-6 and TRBJ2-2; D is uncertain. This CDR3 spans 13 amino acids. The V and J ends lost 4 bases and 6 bases respectively, with 9 bases between them. The germline gives CDR1 SGHVS, CDR2 FNYEAQ.